This T cell receptor (beta chain) stems from a study of response to subunit inactivated influenza vaccine. Trimming took 1 base from V and 1 from J, leaving 4 bases between them. The germline V gene has CDR1 SGHAT and CDR2 FQNNGV. The CDR3 extends over 14 amino acids. One entry per CDR3 protein, called by TCRdb with MiXCR from the RT-PCR reads. The table records about 540,000 distinct CDR3 sequences, roughly 23% of them present only once. These data are also associated with another study on T cells expressing NK-cell markers. That study adds: Libraries used 5'RACE template switching adding universal primer site and UMIs.

Sequences were derived from CD4+ T cells sorted from PBMCs, sampled 11 to 12 days after vaccination. The source of this sequence is a man in his forties or fifties who received an inactivated influenza vaccine. The chain employs TRBV11-2 and TRBJ2-2; D uncertain. The CDR3 bases are TGTGCCAGCAGCTTAGCCTGGAACACCGGGGAGCTGTTTTTT. It specifies CASSLAWNTGELFF. The full variable domain, in which reference TRBV11-2 and TRBJ2-2 provide the parts outside the CDR3, is EAGVAQSPRYKIIEKRQSVAFWCNPISGHATLYWYQQILGQGPKLLIQFQNNGVVDDSQLPKDRFSAERLKGVDSTLKIQPAKLEDSAVYLCASSLAWNTGELFFGEGSRLTVL.